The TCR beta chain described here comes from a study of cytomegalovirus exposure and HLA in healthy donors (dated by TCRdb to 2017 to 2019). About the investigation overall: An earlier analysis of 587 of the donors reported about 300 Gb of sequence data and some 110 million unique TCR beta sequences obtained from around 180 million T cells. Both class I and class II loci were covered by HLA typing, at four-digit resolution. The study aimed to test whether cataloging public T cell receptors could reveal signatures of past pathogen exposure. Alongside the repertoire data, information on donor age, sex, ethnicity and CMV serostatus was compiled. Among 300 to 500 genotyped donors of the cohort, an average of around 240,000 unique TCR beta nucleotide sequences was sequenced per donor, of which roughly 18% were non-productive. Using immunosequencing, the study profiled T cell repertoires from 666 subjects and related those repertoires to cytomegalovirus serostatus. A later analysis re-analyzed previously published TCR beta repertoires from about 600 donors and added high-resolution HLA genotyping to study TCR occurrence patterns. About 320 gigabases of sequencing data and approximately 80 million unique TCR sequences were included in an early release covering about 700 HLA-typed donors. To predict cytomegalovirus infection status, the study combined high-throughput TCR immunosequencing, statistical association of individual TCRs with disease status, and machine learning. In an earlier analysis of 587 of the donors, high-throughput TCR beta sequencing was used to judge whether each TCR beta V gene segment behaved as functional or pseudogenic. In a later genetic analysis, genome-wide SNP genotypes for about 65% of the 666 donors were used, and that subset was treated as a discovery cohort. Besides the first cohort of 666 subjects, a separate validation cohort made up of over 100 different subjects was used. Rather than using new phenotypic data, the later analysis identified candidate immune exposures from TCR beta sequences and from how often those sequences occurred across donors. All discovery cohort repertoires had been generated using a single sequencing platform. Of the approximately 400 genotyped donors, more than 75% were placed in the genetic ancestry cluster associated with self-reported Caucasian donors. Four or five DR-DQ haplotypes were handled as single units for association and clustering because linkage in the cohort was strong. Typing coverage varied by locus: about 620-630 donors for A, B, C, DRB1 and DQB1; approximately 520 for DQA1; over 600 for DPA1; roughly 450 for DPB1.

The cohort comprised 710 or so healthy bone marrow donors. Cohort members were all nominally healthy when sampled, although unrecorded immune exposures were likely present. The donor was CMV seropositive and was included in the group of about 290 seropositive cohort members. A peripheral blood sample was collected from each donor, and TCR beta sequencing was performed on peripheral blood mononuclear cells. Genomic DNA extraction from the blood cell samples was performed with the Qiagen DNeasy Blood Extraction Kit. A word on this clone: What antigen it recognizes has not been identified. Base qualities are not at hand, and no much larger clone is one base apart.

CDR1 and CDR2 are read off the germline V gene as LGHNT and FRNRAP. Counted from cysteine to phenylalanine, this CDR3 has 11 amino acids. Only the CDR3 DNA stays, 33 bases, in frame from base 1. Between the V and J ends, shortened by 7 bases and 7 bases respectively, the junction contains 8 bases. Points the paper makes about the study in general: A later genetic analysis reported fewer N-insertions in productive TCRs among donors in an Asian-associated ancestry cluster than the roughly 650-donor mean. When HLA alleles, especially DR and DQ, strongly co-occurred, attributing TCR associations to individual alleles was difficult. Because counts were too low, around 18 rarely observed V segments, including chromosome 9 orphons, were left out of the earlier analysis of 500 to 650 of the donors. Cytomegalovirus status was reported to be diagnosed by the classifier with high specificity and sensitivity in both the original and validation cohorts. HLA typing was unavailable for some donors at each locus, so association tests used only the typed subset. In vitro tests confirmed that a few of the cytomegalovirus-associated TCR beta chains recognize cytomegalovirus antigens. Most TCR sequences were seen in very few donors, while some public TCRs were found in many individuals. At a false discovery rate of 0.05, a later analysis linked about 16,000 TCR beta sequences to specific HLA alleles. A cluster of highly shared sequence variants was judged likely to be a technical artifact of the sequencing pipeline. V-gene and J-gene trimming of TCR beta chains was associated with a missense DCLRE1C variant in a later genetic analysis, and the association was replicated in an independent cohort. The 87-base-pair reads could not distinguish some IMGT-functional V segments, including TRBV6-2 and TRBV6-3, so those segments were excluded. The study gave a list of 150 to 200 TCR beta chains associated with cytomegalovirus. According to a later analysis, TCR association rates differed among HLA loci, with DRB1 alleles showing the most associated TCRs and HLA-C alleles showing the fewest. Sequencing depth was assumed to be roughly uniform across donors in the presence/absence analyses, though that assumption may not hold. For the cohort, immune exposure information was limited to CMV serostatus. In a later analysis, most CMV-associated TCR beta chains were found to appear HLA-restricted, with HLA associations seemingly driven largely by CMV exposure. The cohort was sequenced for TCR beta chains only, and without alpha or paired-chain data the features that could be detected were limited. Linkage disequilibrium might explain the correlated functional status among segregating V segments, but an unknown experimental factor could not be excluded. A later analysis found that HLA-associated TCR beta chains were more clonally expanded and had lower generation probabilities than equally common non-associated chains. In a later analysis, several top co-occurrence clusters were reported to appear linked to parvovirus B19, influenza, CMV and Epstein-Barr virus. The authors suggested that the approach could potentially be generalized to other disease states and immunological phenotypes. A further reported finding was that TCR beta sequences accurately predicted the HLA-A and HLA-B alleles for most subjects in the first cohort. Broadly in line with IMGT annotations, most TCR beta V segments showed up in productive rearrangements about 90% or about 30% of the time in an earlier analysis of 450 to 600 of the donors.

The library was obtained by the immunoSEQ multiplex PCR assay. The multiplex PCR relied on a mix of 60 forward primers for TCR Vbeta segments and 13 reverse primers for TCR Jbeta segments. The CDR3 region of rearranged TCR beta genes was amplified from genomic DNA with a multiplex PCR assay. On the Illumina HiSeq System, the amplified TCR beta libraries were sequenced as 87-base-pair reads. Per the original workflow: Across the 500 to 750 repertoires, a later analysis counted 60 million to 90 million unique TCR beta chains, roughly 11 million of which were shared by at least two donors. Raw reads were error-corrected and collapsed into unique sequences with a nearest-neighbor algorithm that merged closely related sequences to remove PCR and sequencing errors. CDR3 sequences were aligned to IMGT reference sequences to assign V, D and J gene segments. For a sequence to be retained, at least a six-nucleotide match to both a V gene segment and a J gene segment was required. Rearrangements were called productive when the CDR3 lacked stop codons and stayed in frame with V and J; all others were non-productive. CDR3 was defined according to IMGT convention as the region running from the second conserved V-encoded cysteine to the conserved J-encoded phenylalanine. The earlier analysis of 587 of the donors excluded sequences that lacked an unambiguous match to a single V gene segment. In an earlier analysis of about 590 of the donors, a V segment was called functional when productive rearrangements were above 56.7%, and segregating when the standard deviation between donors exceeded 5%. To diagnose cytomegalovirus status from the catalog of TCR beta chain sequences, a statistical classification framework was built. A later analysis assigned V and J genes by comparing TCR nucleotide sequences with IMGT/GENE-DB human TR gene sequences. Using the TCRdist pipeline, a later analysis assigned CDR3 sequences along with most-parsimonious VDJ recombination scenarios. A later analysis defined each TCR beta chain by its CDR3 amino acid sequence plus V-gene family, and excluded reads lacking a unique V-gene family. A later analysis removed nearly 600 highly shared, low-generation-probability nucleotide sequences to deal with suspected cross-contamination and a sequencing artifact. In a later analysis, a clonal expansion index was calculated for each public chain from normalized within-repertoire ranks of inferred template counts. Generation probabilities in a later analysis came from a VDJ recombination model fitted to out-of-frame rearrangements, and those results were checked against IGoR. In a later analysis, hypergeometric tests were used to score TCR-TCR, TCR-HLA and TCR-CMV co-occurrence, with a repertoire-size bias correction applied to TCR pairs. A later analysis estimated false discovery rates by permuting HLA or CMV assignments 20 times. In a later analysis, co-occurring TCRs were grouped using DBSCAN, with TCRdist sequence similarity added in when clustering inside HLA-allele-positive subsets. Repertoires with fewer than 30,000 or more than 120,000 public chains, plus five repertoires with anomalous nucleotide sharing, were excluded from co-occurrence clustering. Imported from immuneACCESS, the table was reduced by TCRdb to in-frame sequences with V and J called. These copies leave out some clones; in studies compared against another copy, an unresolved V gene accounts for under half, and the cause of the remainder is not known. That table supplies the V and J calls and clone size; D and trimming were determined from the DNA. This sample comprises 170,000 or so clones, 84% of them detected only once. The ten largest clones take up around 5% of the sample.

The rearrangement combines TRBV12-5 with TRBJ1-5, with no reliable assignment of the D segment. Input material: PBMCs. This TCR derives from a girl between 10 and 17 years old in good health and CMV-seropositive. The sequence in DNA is TGTGCTAGTGCTGTCGAGCAGCCCCAGCATTTT. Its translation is CASAVEQPQHF.